This T cell receptor (beta chain) derives from a study of T cells in Graves' hyperthyroidism and ophthalmopathy. Turning to this clonotype: The target antigen is unknown.

Findings and limits, study-wide: It was a median about 6 months before onset that the model predicted ophthalmopathy.

Graves' hyperthyroidism is called stable when ophthalmopathy does not progress within 18 months. Used for diagnoses were clinical symptoms, serum thyroxine and TRAb, thyroid ultrasound and orbital computed tomography. TCR beta CDR3 regions were amplified from RNA. The TCR CDR3 was amplified in a first-round RT-PCR using the HTBI primer set. One entry per CDR3 protein, called by TCRdb with MiXCR from the multiplex PCR reads. The sample shows a few hundred thousand distinct CDR3 sequences, more than 45% of them seen only once. V was clipped by 5 bases and J by 3 bases; unmatched bases: 5. The CDR3 covers 14 residues. The germline V gene has CDR1 SGHTA and CDR2 FQGNSA.

The clonotype comes from a woman aged 18-29 years with Graves' hyperthyroidism. V gene TRBV7-2 combines with J gene TRBJ2-7; TRBD2 matches at 9 bases. The sequenced material came from peripheral blood or thyroid tissue (not recorded which). CDR3 loop: CASSPNSGSYEQYF. The DNA for the CDR3 is TGTGCCAGCAGCCCGAATAGCGGGAGCTACGAGCAGTACTTC.